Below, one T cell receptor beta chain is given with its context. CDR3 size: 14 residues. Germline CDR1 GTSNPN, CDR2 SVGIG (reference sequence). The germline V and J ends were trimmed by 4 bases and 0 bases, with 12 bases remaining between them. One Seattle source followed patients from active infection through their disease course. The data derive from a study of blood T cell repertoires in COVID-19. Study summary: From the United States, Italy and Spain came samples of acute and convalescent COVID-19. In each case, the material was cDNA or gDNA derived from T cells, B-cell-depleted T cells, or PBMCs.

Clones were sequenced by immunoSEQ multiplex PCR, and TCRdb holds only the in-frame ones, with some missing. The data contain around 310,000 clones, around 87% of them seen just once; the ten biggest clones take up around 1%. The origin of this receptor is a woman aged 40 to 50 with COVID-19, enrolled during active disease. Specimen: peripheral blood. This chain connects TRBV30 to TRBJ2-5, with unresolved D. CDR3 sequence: CAWTPTEYQETQYF. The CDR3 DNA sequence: TGTGCCTGGACCCCGACTGAGTACCAAGAGACCCAGTACTTC.